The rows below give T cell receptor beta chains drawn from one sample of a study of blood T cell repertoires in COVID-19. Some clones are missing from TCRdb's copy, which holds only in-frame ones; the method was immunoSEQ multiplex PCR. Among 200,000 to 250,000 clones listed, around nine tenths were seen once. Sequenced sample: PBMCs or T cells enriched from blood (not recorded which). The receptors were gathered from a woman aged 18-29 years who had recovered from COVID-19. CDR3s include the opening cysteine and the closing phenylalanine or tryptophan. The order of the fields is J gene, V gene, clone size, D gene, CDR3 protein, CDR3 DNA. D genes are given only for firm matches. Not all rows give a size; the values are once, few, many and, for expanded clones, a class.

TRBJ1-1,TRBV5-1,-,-,CASSLGRRMNTEAFF,TGCGCCAGCAGCTTGGGACGGAGGATGAACACTGAAGCTTTCTTT
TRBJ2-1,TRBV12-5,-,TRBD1,CASGLSRGQGINEQFF,TGTGCTAGTGGTTTGTCCCGGGGACAGGGGATCAATGAGCAGTTCTTC
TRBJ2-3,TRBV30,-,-,CASPPISGRDTQYF,TGTGCCTCCCCACCGATCAGCGGTCGCGATACGCAGTATTTT
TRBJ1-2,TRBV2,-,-,CASSGLHGYTF,TGTGCCAGCAGTGGACTACATGGCTACACCTTC
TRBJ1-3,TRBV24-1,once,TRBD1,CATTRKGASAGNTIYF,TGTGCCACCACTAGGAAGGGGGCATCGGCTGGAAACACCATATATTTT
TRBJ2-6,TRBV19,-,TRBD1,CASSRLTGTAGANVLTF,TGTGCCAGTAGTAGGCTGACAGGGACGGCTGGGGCCAACGTCCTGACTTTC
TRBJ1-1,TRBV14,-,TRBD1,CASSQDLTGAAFF,TGTGCCAGCAGCCAAGACCTGACAGGGGCGGCTTTCTTT
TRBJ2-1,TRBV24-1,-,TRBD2,CATSDPGTSGKVGQFF,TGTGCCACCAGTGATCCCGGGACTAGCGGGAAAGTGGGCCAGTTCTTC
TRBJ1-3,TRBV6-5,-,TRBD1,CASSRQGAGNTIYF,TGTGCCAGCAGTCGACAGGGGGCAGGAAACACCATATATTTT
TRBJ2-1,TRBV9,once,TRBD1,CASSSGQGGGNEQFF,TGTGCCAGCAGCTCCGGACAGGGAGGCGGCAATGAGCAGTTCTTC
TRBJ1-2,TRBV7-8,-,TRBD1,CASSLEIAGGQGPYGYTF,TGTGCCAGCAGCTTAGAAATTGCGGGGGGACAGGGGCCCTATGGCTACACCTTC
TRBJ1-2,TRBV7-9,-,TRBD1,CASSLIGTDYGYTF,TGTGCCAGCAGCTTAATCGGGACAGACTATGGCTACACCTTC